A selection of T cell receptor beta chains follows, all from one sample in a study of cytomegalovirus exposure and HLA in healthy donors. Libraries were prepared by immunoSEQ multiplex PCR; TCRdb keeps only in-frame clonotypes and omits some of them. Seen here are approximately 95,000 clones, about four fifths observed once, and the top ten hold about a tenth. The sample taken for sequencing was PBMCs. The receptor set was obtained from a man between 18 and 29 years old in good health and CMV-seropositive. CDR3s include the opening cysteine and the closing phenylalanine or tryptophan. The D gene is left open where the match is weak. A row's size may be missing; if present it is once, few, many or a size class.

J gene	V gene	D gene	clone size	CDR3 protein	CDR3 DNA
TRBJ2-7	TRBV28	TRBD2	-	CASSLMRGNEQYF	TGTGCCAGCAGTTTAATGCGGGGGAACGAGCAGTACTTC
TRBJ1-5	TRBV10-3	-	once	CAISAGTRGQPQHF	TGTGCCATCAGCGCCGGGACGCGGGGTCAGCCCCAGCATTTT
TRBJ1-1	TRBV29-1	-	-	CSVPGRNEAFF	TGCAGCGTGCCCGGGAGAAATGAAGCTTTCTTT
TRBJ1-1	TRBV29-1	-	-	CSVEQGRTEAFF	TGCAGCGTTGAACAAGGGAGGACTGAAGCTTTCTTT
TRBJ2-3	TRBV15	TRBD2	-	CATSLNTRSGGSDTQYF	TGTGCCACCAGCCTTAACACAAGGAGCGGGGGATCAGATACGCAGTATTTT
TRBJ1-5	TRBV19	TRBD1	-	CASSIGTGFRNQPQHF	TGTGCCAGTAGTATAGGGACAGGGTTTCGCAATCAGCCCCAGCATTTT
TRBJ1-1	TRBV7-8	-	few	CASSGQRRMNTEAFF	TGTGCCAGCAGCGGACAAAGGCGGATGAACACTGAAGCTTTCTTT
TRBJ2-2	TRBV4-2	-	-	CATQPGTGELFF	TGTGCCACCCAGCCAGGAACCGGGGAGCTGTTTTTT
TRBJ2-5	TRBV5-1	TRBD2	-	CASSSGGSYQETQYF	TGCGCCAGCAGCTCCGGGGGGTCGTACCAAGAGACCCAGTACTTC
TRBJ2-3	TRBV27	-	-	CASSPSEGDTQYF	TGTGCCAGCAGTCCATCAGAGGGAGATACGCAGTATTTT
TRBJ1-4	TRBV9	-	-	CASSPPTGGNEKLFF	TGTGCCAGCAGCCCCCCGACGGGGGGGAACGAAAAACTGTTTTTT
TRBJ2-7	TRBV4-1	TRBD2	-	CASSQPSGGYEQYF	TGCGCCAGCAGCCAACCTAGCGGGGGCTACGAGCAGTACTTC
TRBJ2-7	TRBV9	-	-	CASSVGGTNYEQYF	TGTGCCAGCAGCGTAGGTGGCACCAACTACGAGCAGTACTTC
TRBJ2-1	TRBV5-1	TRBD2	-	CASSSVLSGGGNEQFF	TGCGCCAGCAGTTCCGTCCTTAGCGGGGGAGGGAATGAGCAGTTCTTC
TRBJ2-7	TRBV6-1	TRBD1	-	CASPGQGTSEQYF	TGTGCCAGCCCCGGACAGGGGACGAGCGAGCAGTACTTC
TRBJ2-5	TRBV5-5	-	-	CASSFGGQETQYF	TGTGCCAGCAGCTTCGGGGGACAAGAGACCCAGTACTTC
TRBJ2-1	TRBV5-8	-	-	CASSSGRISSYNEQFF	TGTGCCAGCAGCTCCGGGAGAATCAGCTCCTACAATGAGCAGTTCTTC
TRBJ1-5	TRBV9	TRBD1	few	CASSRTGGSNQPQHF	TGTGCCAGCAGCCGGACAGGGGGGAGCAATCAGCCCCAGCATTTT
TRBJ2-1	TRBV11-3	-	-	CASSGIDNEQFF	TGTGCCAGCAGCGGTATAGACAATGAGCAGTTCTTC
TRBJ2-1	TRBV7-2	-	-	CASSLNGNEQFF	TGTGCCAGCAGCTTAAACGGCAATGAGCAGTTCTTC
TRBJ1-5	TRBV7-9	TRBD1	few	CASSPDRGYSNQPQHF	TGTGCCAGCAGCCCAGACAGGGGCTATAGCAATCAGCCCCAGCATTTT
TRBJ2-3	TRBV5-6	-	-	CASSMRRIGYSTDTQYF	TGTGCCAGCAGCATGAGGAGAATAGGATATAGCACAGATACGCAGTATTTT
TRBJ1-1	TRBV27	TRBD1	-	CASSFQGAGAEAFF	TGTGCCAGCAGTTTTCAGGGGGCAGGGGCTGAAGCTTTCTTT
TRBJ2-7	TRBV5-1	-	once	CASSFSRGDEQYF	TGCGCCAGCAGCTTCAGCAGGGGTGACGAGCAGTACTTC
TRBJ1-2	TRBV5-1	TRBD1	-	CASSLEARGQGYGYTF	TGCGCCAGCAGCTTGGAGGCCAGGGGACAGGGCTATGGCTACACCTTC
TRBJ2-7	TRBV30	-	-	CAWSVGRREQYF	TGTGCCTGGAGTGTGGGGCGTCGGGAGCAGTACTTC
TRBJ1-1	TRBV18	TRBD1	-	CASSRDRGNTEAFF	TGTGCCAGCTCGCGGGACAGGGGGAACACTGAAGCTTTCTTT
TRBJ1-5	TRBV4-1	-	-	CASSQDNGVGNQPQHF	TGCGCCAGCAGCCAAGATAATGGAGTTGGCAATCAGCCCCAGCATTTT